The clone carrying this TCR beta chain has more than one count but fewer than ten. Antigen: not known. A J-beta primer mix and a sample-barcoded 5' primer were used in a second PCR of about 7 to 12 cycles. Each CDR3 protein gets one entry after TCRdb re-called the 5' RACE reads with MiXCR. The sample contains fewer than 900,000 distinct CDR3 sequences, roughly 35% of which appear only once. The sample originates from a study of blood T cells in healthy people across ages. Turning to the study itself: About one barcoded beta molecule per two T cells was the capture yield of template switching.

At least 7 million PBMCs were isolated per sample. Germline CDR1 DFQATT, CDR2 SNEGSKA (reference sequence). V shed 3 bases, J shed 11 bases, and the junction held 9 bases outside the gene matches. The CDR3 has 12 amino acids. Notes on the study in general: The unsorted PBMCs prevented any conclusive comparison of naive versus antigen-experienced cells.

The TCR originated in a man aged 18 to 29 in good health. Sequencing used blood. The rearrangement links TRBV20-1 to TRBJ2-5; 7 nucleotides agree with TRBD1. The CDR3 protein is CSASTGDNEQYF. The CDR3 DNA is TGCAGTGCTAGTACAGGGGACAATGAGCAGTACTTC.